The 27 T cell receptor beta chains presented below share a single source sample, sequenced in a study of blood T cell repertoires in COVID-19. Libraries were prepared by immunoSEQ multiplex PCR; TCRdb keeps only in-frame clonotypes and omits some of them. This sample has approximately 81,000 clones, with roughly 90% found just once. Sample: peripheral blood. These receptors originate from a man between 65 and 79 years old with active or convalescent COVID-19.

The sample holds one count of this clone. The chain recombines TRBV15 with TRBJ2-7; weak D call: TRBD1 (5 bases). Trimming pared 0 bases from V and 4 bases from J, leaving 13 bases between. The CDR3 runs 15 residues. Germline values: CDR1 LNHNV, CDR2 YYDKDF (reference sequence). Written as DNA, the CDR3 is TGTGCCACCAGCAGAGATCAGGGCGGCTCATACGAGCAGTACTTC. Protein: CATSRDQGGSYEQYF.

This chain joins TRBV6-2 or TRBV6-3 and TRBJ1-5; TRBD1 agrees at 7 bases. This CDR3 spans 15 amino acids. J lost 5 bases, V lost 5 bases, and 9 bases had no gene match. Germline V gives CDR1 MNHEY, CDR2 SVGEGT. In nucleotides, the CDR3 is TGTGCCAGCAGTCCGCCCGACAGGGTGCATCAGCCCCAGCATTTT. Translated: CASSPPDRVHQPQHF.

The CDR3 spells CASSPTPGQRNYGYTF. DNA for the CDR3: TGCGCCAGCAGTCCGACCCCGGGACAGCGTAACTATGGCTACACCTTC. The chain combines TRBV23-1 with TRBJ1-2; 7 bases align to TRBD1. TRBV23-1 is sorted into the ORF group, with uncertain function. V dropped 4 bases and J dropped 1; count of bases not matched to a gene: 9. CDR3 size: 16 residues.

The chain employs TRBV11-2 and TRBJ1-2, with D perhaps TRBD1 (5 bases). The germline V gene has CDR1 SGHAT and CDR2 FQNNGV. Trimming left V 3 bases short and J 6 bases short, with 14 bases between. The CDR3 is made up of 14 amino acids. CDR3 sequence: CASSFGRAGDGYTF. The CDR3 coding sequence is TGTGCCAGCAGCTTTGGCAGGGCAGGAGATGGCTACACCTTC.

V is TRBV30 and J is TRBJ1-2; D is unresolved. Germline V lookup: CDR1 GTSNPN, CDR2 SVGIG (reference sequence). Trimming removed 0 bases at V and 0 bases at J, with 11 bases between. The CDR3 has 15 amino acids. CDR3 loop: CAWSVPWRANYGYTF. The CDR3 DNA sequence: TGTGCCTGGAGTGTACCGTGGAGAGCTAACTATGGCTACACCTTC.

The V call is TRBV18, the J call TRBJ1-6, with 7 bases matching TRBD1. Germline V gene data show CDR1 as KGHSH and CDR2 as LQKENI. The CDR3 runs to 18 residues. V lost 4 bases and J lost 6; bases outside the gene matches: 15. The CDR3 DNA is TGTGCCAGCTCACTACACCTCACCGGGACAGAGATTAATTCACCCCTCCACTTT. Amino acids: CASSLHLTGTEINSPLHF. Drawing the rest from reference TRBV18 and TRBJ1-6, the complete variable domain is NAGVMQNPRHLVRRRGQEARLRCSPMKGHSHVYWYRQLPEEGLKFMVYLQKENIIDESGMPKERFSAEFPKEGPSILRIQQVVRGDSAAYFCASSLHLTGTEINSPLHFGNGTRLTVT.

The rearrangement links TRBV14 to TRBJ1-1, with D unclear. The CDR3 consists of 14 residues. With 4 bases removed from V and 5 bases from J, the gap between germline ends came to 14 bases. Germline V gene sequence: CDR1 SGHDN, CDR2 FVKESK. CDR3 DNA sequence: TGTGCCAGCAGCCCTATTCAATCGGGGACTGAAGCTTTCTTT. Protein product: CASSPIQSGTEAFF. Combining the CDR3 with reference TRBV14 and TRBJ1-1 gives the whole variable domain EAGVTQFPSHSVIEKGQTVTLRCDPISGHDNLYWYRRVMGKEIKFLLHFVKESKQDESGMPNNRFLAERTGGTYSTLKVQPAELEDSGVYFCASSPIQSGTEAFFGQGTRLTVV.

The rearrangement uses TRBV15 and TRBJ1-1; TRBD1 matches at 7 bases. CDR1 and CDR2 from the germline V gene are LNHNV and YYDKDF (reference sequence). V lost 1 base to trimming and J lost 4 bases; unmatched junction nucleotides: 0. The CDR3 sequence is 13 residues long. For the CDR3, the DNA is TGTGCCACCAGCAGAGCAGGGGGCACTGAAGCTTTCTTT. It is translated as CATSRAGGTEAFF.

The V and J genes are TRBV6-5 and TRBJ1-2; TRBD1 agrees at 7 bases. CDR3 size: 13 residues. Germline CDR1 MNHEY, CDR2 SVGAGI. V shed 6 bases, J shed 3 bases, and the junction held 4 bases outside the gene matches. The CDR3 sequence is CASRNRGHYGYTF. CDR3 bases: TGTGCCAGCAGAAACAGGGGACACTATGGCTACACCTTC.

The chain recombines TRBV19 with TRBJ2-3; D may be TRBD1 (6 bases). Trimming removed 6 bases at V and 4 bases at J, with 17 bases between. CDR1 is LNHDA and CDR2 is SQIVND in the germline V gene (reference sequence). CDR3 size: 15 residues. CDR3 residues: CASSTGTLRADTQYF. CDR3 DNA sequence: TGTGCCAGTAGCACTGGGACACTGCGGGCAGATACGCAGTATTTT.

The V gene is TRBV7-2, the J gene TRBJ2-7; TRBD1 might be the D (6 bases). The germline V gene has CDR1 SGHTA and CDR2 FQGNSA. The CDR3 runs to 15 residues. The V and J ends lost 5 bases and 2 bases respectively, with 16 bases between them. CDR3 sequence: CASSKQGVSTYEQYF. CDR3 nucleotide sequence: TGTGCCAGCAGCAAACAGGGAGTATCGACCTACGAGCAGTACTTC.

The chain links TRBV30 to TRBJ1-1, with unresolved D. Deletions cut 4 bases from V and 0 bases from J, with 6 bases between. The CDR3 length is 12 residues. Per the germline V gene, CDR1 is GTSNPN and CDR2 is SVGIG (reference sequence). DNA of the CDR3: TGTGCCTGGATGACACTGAACACTGAAGCTTTCTTT. This gives the protein CAWMTLNTEAFF.

This clone was observed once. This chain joins TRBV3-1 (or the pseudogene TRBV3-2) and TRBJ2-3, with D perhaps TRBD1 (8 bases). Deletions cut 6 bases from V and 5 bases from J, with 15 bases between. The germline V gene has CDR1 LGHDT and CDR2 YNNKEL (reference sequence). This CDR3 comprises 14 residues. CDR3 DNA sequence: TGTGCCAGCAGATCGACAGGGGAGGGAGATACGCAGTATTTT. Encoded protein: CASRSTGEGDTQYF.

The rearrangement joins TRBV7-2 to TRBJ1-6; no firm D call. The CDR3 spans 18 residues. Per the germline V gene, CDR1 is SGHTA and CDR2 is FQGNSA. V lost 0 bases to trimming and J lost 5 bases, with 17 bases between them. The CDR3 nucleotides are TGTGCCAGCAGCTTAGCGGGGAGGGCAGGCCCTAATAATTCACCCCTCCACTTT. Translated: CASSLAGRAGPNNSPLHF.

The gene calls are TRBV27 and TRBJ2-7; TRBD1 aligns across 7 bases. CDR3 length equals 14 residues. Losses at the gene ends were 2 bases for V and 3 bases for J; bases not matched to a gene: 4. Germline V lookup: CDR1 MNHEY, CDR2 SMNVEV (reference sequence). The CDR3 here is CASSLQGQYYEQYF. In nucleotides, the CDR3 is TGTGCCAGCAGTTTACAGGGACAGTACTACGAGCAGTACTTC.

The chain carries TRBV6-6 and TRBJ1-2; no reliable D call. Trimming removed 5 bases from V and 6 bases from J, with 13 bases in between. The CDR3 loop spans 13 amino acids. In germline, CDR1 is MNHNY, CDR2 SVGAGI (reference sequence). The chain's CDR3 is CASSKVEKHGYTF. The CDR3 region has the DNA TGTGCCAGCAGTAAAGTGGAGAAGCATGGCTACACCTTC.

CDR3 DNA: TGTGCCACTCAGACAGTCAGCAATCAGCCCCAGCATTTT. As protein: CATQTVSNQPQHF. The chain is built from TRBV15 and TRBJ1-5; D may be TRBD1 (5 bases). This CDR3 region has 13 residues. The V gene's germline CDR1 is LNHNV and CDR2 YYDKDF (reference sequence). V was shortened by 9 bases and J by 1 base, with 10 bases between the two germline ends.

The chain joins TRBV25-1 to TRBJ1-4, with TRBD1 as a possible D gene (5 bases). V shed 5 bases and J shed 6 bases, with 22 bases lying between them. CDR3 length equals 17 residues. Germline V gene data show CDR1 as MGHDK and CDR2 as SYGVNS. This CDR3 is CASSPFGGRGGDEKLFF. In DNA, the CDR3 is TGTGCCAGCAGTCCCTTCGGCGGACGGGGGGGAGATGAAAAACTGTTTTTT.

This clone was seen a single time. The CDR3 here is CASSAVTGNTEAFF. DNA of the CDR3: TGCGCCAGCAGCGCCGTAACGGGGAACACTGAAGCTTTCTTT. V is TRBV5-1 and J is TRBJ1-1, with unresolved D. This CDR3 spans 14 amino acids. Germline loops: CDR1 SGHRS, CDR2 YFSETQ. The V and J ends lost 4 bases and 1 base respectively, with 11 bases between them.

The V gene is TRBV19, the J gene TRBJ1-4; tentative D call: TRBD1 (5 bases). The V and J ends lost 5 bases and 4 bases respectively, with 14 bases between them. Germline values: CDR1 LNHDA, CDR2 SQIVND (reference sequence). The CDR3 is 15 residues long. The CDR3, as DNA: TGTGCCAGTAGTTCACGGGGGTTGAGTAATGAAAAACTGTTTTTT. Protein: CASSSRGLSNEKLFF. Full variable domain (missing parts from reference TRBV19 and TRBJ1-4): DGGITQSPKYLFRKEGQNVTLSCEQNLNHDAMYWYRQDPGQGLRLIYYSQIVNDFQKGDIAEGYSVSREKKESFPLTVTSAQKNPTAFYLCASSSRGLSNEKLFFGSGTQLSVL.

The CDR3 is CASSFTTNYGYTF. The CDR3 DNA reads TGTGCCAGCAGCTTCACAACGAACTATGGCTACACCTTC. The V call is TRBV11-2, the J call TRBJ1-2; D not certain. V gave up 3 bases and J gave up 2 bases, with 7 bases separating them. Per the germline V gene, CDR1 is SGHAT and CDR2 is FQNNGV. The CDR3 is 13 residues long.

The V and J genes are TRBV5-1 and TRBJ2-1; D may be TRBD2 (6 bases). V lost 4 bases, J lost 3 bases, and 14 bases lay in between. CDR1 is SGHRS and CDR2 is YFSETQ in the germline V gene. There are 15 residues in the CDR3. The CDR3 DNA reads as TGCGCCAGCAGCCCGGGACTCTCAATCTACAATGAGCAGTTCTTC. The encoded protein is CASSPGLSIYNEQFF. Full variable domain (remainder filled in from reference TRBV5-1 and TRBJ2-1): KAGVTQTPRYLIKTRGQQVTLSCSPISGHRSVSWYQQTPGQGLQFLFEYFSETQRNKGNFPGRFSGRQFSNSRSEMNVSTLELGDSALYLCASSPGLSIYNEQFFGPGTRLTVL.

The CDR3 region has the DNA TGTGCCAGCAGCGACCCATCCGGGACTAGCGGCTACAATGAGCAGTTCTTC. This encodes CASSDPSGTSGYNEQFF. The chain employs TRBV9 and TRBJ2-1, with TRBD2 identical over 11 bases. CDR1 is SGDLS and CDR2 is YYNGEE in the germline V gene. The CDR3 length is 17 residues. V shed 3 bases and J 3 bases; nucleotides not matched to a gene: 8.

The V gene is TRBV27, the J gene TRBJ1-5, with D uncertain. V lost 1 base and J lost 3, with 13 bases in between. The CDR3 loop spans 16 amino acids. Germline CDR1 reads MNHEY; CDR2 reads SMNVEV (reference sequence). The CDR3 here is CASSLWYVSNNQPQHF. In DNA form, the CDR3 reads TGTGCCAGCAGTTTATGGTACGTAAGCAACAATCAGCCCCAGCATTTT.

This clone has only a few counts. The chain combines TRBV30 with TRBJ1-2; possibly TRBD1 for D (5 bases). The length of the CDR3 is 14 residues. CDR1 and CDR2 from the germline V gene are GTSNPN and SVGIG (reference sequence). V dropped 4 bases and J dropped 1 base, with 13 bases sitting between them. This CDR3 is CAWTRAGLNYGYTF. The CDR3 nucleotides read TGTGCCTGGACCCGGGCGGGACTTAACTATGGCTACACCTTC.

The V and J genes are TRBV11-2 and TRBJ2-1; 12 bases map to TRBD2. This CDR3 is 16 amino acids long. The ends lost 0 bases at V and 8 bases at J; junction bases unmatched: 5. From germline, CDR1 is SGHAT and CDR2 FQNNGV. This CDR3 reads CASSLEASGGADEQFF. In DNA, the CDR3 is TGTGCCAGCAGCTTAGAGGCTAGCGGGGGGGCTGATGAGCAGTTCTTC.

The chain links TRBV2 to TRBJ1-5; D is possibly TRBD1 (5 bases). The CDR3 covers 13 residues. CDR1 is SNHLY and CDR2 is FYNNEI in the germline V gene. V was cut by 2 bases and J by 5 bases, with 7 bases left in between. CDR3 sequence reads: CASSEQGDQPQHF. Here the CDR3 DNA reads TGTGCCAGCAGTGAACAGGGCGATCAGCCCCAGCATTTT.